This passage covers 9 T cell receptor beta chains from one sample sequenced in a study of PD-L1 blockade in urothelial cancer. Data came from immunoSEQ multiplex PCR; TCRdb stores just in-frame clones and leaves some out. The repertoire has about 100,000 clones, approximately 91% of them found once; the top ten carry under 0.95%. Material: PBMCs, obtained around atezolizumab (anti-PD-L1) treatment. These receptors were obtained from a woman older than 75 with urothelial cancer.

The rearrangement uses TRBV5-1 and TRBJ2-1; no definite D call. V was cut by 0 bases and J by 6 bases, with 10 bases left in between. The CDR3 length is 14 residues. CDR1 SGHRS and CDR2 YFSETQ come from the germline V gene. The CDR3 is CASSLAQSVNEQFF. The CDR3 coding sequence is TGCGCCAGCAGCTTGGCACAATCAGTCAATGAGCAGTTCTTC.

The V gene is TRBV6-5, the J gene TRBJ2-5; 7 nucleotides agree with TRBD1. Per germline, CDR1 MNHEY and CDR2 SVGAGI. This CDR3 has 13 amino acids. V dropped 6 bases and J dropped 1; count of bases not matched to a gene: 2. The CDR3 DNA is TGTGCCAGCAGAAGACAGGGCCAAGAGACCCAGTACTTC. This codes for CASRRQGQETQYF.

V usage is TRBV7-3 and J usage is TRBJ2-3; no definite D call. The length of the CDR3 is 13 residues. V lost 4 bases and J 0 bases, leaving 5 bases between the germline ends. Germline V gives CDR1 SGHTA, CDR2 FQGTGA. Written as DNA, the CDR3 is TGTGCCAGCAGCTCCTCTAGCACAGATACGCAGTATTTT. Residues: CASSSSSTDTQYF.

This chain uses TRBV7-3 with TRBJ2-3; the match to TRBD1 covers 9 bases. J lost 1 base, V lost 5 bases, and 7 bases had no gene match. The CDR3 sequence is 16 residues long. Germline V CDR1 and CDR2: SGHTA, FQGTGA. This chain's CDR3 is CASSPRQGGGTDTQYF. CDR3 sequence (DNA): TGTGCCAGCAGCCCGAGACAGGGGGGGGGCACAGATACGCAGTATTTT.

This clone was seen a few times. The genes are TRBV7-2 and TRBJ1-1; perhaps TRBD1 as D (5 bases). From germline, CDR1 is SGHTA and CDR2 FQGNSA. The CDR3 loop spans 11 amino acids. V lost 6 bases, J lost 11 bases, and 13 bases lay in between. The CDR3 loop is CASRETPGAFF. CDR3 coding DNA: TGTGCCAGCAGAGAGACTCCAGGGGCTTTCTTT.

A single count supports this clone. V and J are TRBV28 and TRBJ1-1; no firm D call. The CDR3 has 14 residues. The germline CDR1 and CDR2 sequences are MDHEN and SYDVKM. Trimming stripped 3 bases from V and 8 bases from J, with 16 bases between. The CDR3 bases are TGTGCCAGCAGTTTTATTGGTACATGGCCAGAAGCTTTCTTT. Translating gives CASSFIGTWPEAFF.

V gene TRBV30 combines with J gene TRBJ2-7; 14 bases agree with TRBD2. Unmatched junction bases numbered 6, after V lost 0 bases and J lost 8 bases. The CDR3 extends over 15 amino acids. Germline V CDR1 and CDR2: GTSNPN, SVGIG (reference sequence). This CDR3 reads CAWSVPGLAGEKQYF. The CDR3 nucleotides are TGTGCCTGGAGTGTACCGGGACTAGCGGGAGAGAAGCAGTACTTC.

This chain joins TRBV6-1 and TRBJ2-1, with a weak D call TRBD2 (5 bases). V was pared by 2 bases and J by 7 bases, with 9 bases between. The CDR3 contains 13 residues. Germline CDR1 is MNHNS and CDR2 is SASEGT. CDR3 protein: CASSESGINEQFF. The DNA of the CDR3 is TGTGCCAGCAGTGAATCGGGGATTAATGAGCAGTTCTTC.

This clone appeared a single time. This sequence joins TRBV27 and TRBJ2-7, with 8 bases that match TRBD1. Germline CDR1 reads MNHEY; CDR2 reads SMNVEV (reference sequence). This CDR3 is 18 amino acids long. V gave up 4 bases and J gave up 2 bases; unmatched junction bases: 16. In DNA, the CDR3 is TGTGCCAGCAGTTCAATTATACTACAGGGGGAAAAGGCCTACGAGCAGTACTTC. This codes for CASSSIILQGEKAYEQYF.